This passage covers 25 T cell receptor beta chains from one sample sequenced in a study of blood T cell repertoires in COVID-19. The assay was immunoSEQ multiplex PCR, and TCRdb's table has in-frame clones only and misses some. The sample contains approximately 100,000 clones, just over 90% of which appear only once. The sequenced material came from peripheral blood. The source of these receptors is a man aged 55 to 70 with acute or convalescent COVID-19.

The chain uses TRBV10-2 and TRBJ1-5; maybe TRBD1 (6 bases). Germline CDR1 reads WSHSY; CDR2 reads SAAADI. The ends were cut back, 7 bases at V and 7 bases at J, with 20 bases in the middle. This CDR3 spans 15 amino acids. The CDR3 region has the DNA TGCGCCAGCACAAGGGGGGGAACTACGGGGCAGCCCCAGCATTTT. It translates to CASTRGGTTGQPQHF.

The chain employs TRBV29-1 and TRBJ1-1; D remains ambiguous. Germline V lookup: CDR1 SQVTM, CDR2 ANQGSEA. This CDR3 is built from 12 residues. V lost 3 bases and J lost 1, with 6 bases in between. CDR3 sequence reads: CSVDNGNTEAFF. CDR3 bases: TGCAGCGTTGATAACGGGAACACTGAAGCTTTCTTT.

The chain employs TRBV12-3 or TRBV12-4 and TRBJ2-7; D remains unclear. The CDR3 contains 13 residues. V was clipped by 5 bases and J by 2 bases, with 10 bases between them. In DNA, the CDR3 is TGTGCCAGCAGTCCTAACGGTCCCTACGAGCAGTACTTC. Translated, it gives CASSPNGPYEQYF.

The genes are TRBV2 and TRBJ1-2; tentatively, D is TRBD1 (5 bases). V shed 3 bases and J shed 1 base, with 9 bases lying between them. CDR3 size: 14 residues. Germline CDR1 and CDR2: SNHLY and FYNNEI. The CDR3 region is CASSEGGVNYGYTF. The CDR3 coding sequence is TGTGCCAGCAGTGAGGGAGGGGTTAACTATGGCTACACCTTC.

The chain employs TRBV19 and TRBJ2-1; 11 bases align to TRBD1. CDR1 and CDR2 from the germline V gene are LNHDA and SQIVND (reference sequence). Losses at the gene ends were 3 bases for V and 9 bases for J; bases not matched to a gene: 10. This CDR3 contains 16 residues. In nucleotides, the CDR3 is TGTGCCAGTAGTATCTCCGGACAGGGGGCCTTAGCTGAGCAGTTCTTC. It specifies CASSISGQGALAEQFF.

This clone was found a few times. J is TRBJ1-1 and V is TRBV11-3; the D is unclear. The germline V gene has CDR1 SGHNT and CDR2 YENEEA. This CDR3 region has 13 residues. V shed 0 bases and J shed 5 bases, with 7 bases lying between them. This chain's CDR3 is CASSLDPMTEAFF. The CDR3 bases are TGTGCCAGCAGCTTAGATCCCATGACTGAAGCTTTCTTT.

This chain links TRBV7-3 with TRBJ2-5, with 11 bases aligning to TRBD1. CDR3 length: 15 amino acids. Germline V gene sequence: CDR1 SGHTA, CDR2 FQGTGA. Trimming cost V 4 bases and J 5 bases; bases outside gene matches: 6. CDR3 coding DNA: TGTGCCAGCAGCTACAGGACAGGGGGCGGGGAGACCCAGTACTTC. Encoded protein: CASSYRTGGGETQYF. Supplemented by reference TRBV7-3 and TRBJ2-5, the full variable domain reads GAGVSQTPSNKVTEKGKYVELRCDPISGHTALYWYRQSLGQGPEFLIYFQGTGAADDSGLPNDRFFAVRPEGSVSTLKIQRTERGDSAVYLCASSYRTGGGETQYFGPGTRLLVL.

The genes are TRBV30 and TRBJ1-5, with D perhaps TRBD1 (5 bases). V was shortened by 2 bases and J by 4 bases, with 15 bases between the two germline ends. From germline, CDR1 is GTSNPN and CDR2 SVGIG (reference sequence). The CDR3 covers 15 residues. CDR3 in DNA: TGTGCCTGGAGTCCGACGCTGGGGGGAAATCAGCCCCAGCATTTT. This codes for CAWSPTLGGNQPQHF.

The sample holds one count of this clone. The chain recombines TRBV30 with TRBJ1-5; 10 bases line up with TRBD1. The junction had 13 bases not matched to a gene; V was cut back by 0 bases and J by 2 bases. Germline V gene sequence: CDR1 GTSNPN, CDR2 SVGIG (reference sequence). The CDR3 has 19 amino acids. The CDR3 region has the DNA TGTGCCTGGAGTGTCCCGGGGGGGACAGGGGTTCTAGGCAATCAGCCCCAGCATTTT. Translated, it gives CAWSVPGGTGVLGNQPQHF.

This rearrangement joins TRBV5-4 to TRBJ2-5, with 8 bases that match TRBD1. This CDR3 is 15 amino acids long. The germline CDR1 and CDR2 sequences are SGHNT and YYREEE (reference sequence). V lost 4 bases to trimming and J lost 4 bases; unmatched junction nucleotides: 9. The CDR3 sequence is CASSLPGQGGETQYF. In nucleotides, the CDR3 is TGTGCCAGCAGCCTACCTGGACAGGGCGGAGAGACCCAGTACTTC. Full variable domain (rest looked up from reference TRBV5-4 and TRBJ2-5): ETGVTQSPTHLIKTRGQQVTLRCSSQSGHNTVSWYQQALGQGPQFIFQYYREEENGRGNFPPRFSGLQFPNYSSELNVNALELDDSALYLCASSLPGQGGETQYFGPGTRLLVL.

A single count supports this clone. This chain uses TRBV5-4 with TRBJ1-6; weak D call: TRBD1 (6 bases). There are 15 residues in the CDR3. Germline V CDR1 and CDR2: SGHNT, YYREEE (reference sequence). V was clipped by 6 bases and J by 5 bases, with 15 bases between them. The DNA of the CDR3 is TGTGCCAGCACCCTCGGGGGGGCGAATAATTCACCCCTCCACTTT. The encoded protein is CASTLGGANNSPLHF.

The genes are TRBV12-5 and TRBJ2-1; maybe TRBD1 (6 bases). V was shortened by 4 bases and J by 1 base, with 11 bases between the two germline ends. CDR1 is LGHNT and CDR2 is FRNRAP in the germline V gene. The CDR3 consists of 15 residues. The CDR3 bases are TGTGCTAGTGGTTACTATCAGGGGTCCTACAATGAGCAGTTCTTC. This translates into CASGYYQGSYNEQFF.

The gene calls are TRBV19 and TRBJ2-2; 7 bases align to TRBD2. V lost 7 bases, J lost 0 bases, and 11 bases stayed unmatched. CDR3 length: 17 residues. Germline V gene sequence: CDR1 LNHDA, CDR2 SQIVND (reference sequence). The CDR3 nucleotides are TGTGCCAGTACCCTAGGATCGGGAGGAGCGAACACCGGGGAGCTGTTTTTT. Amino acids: CASTLGSGGANTGELFF.

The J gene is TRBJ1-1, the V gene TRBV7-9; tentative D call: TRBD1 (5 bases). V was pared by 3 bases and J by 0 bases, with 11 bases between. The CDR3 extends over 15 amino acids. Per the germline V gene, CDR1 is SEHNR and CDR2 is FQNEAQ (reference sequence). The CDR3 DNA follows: TGTGCCAGCAGCTTTGATCCAGGGATGAACACTGAAGCTTTCTTT. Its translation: CASSFDPGMNTEAFF. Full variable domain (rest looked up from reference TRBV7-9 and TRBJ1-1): DTGVSQNPRHKITKRGQNVTFRCDPISEHNRLYWYRQTLGQGPEFLTYFQNEAQLEKSRLLSDRFSAERPKGSFSTLEIQRTEQGDSAMYLCASSFDPGMNTEAFFGQGTRLTVV.

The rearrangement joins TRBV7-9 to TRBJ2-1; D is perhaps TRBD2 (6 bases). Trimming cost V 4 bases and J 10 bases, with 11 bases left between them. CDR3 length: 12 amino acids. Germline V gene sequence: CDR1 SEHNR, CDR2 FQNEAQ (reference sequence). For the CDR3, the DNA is TGTGCCAGCAGCTCGGAGCGGGTGGAGCAGTTCTTC. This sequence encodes CASSSERVEQFF.

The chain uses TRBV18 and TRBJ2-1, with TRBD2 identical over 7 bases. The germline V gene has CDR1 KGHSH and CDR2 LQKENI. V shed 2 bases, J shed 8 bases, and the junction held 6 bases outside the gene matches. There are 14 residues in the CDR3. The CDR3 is CASSPSAGVYEQFF. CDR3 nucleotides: TGTGCCAGCTCACCATCGGCGGGAGTGTATGAGCAGTTCTTC.

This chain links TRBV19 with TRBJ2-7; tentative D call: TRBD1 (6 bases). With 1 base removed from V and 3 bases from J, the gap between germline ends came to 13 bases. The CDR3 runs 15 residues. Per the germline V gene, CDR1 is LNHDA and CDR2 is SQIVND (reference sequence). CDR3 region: CASSIGPGVYYEQYF. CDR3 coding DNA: TGTGCCAGTAGTATAGGGCCAGGGGTCTACTACGAGCAGTACTTC.

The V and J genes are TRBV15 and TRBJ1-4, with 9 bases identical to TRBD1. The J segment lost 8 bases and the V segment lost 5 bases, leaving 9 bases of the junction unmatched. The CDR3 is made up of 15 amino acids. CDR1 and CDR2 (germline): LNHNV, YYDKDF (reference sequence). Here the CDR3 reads CATSPRTGEGEKLFF. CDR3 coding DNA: TGTGCCACCAGCCCCCGGACAGGGGAGGGAGAAAAACTGTTTTTT.

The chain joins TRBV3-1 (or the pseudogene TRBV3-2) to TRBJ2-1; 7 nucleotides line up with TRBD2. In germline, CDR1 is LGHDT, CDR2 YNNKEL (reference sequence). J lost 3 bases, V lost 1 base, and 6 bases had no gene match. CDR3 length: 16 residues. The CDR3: CASSQGGGSSYNEQFF. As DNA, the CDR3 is TGTGCCAGCAGCCAAGGGGGCGGGAGTAGCTACAATGAGCAGTTCTTC.

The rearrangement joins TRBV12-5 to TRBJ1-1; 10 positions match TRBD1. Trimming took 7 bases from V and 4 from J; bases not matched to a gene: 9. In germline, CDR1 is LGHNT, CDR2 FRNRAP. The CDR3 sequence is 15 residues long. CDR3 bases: TGTGCTAGTGTTCGTAGGGACAGGGGAGGCACTGAAGCTTTCTTT. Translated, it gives CASVRRDRGGTEAFF.

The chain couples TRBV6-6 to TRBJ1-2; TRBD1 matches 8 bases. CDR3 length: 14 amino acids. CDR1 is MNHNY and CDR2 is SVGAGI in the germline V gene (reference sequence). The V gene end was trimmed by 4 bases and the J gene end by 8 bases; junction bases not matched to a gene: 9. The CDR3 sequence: CASSLDRAVAGYTF. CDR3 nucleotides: TGTGCCAGCAGTTTGGACAGGGCGGTCGCCGGCTACACCTTC.

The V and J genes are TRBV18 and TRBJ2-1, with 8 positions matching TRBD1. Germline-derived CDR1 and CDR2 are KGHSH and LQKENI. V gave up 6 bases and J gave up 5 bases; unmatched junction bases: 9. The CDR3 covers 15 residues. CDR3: CASSPYGQGHNEQFF. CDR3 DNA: TGTGCCAGCTCCCCTTACGGACAGGGTCACAATGAGCAGTTCTTC.

The CDR3 region is CASFGSATDTQYF. CDR3 DNA sequence: TGTGCCAGCTTTGGGAGTGCCACAGATACGCAGTATTTT. The chain uses TRBV11-2 and TRBJ2-3; maybe TRBD2 (5 bases). The CDR3 extends over 13 amino acids. Germline values: CDR1 SGHAT, CDR2 FQNNGV. V was cut by 8 bases and J by 2 bases, with 11 bases left in between.

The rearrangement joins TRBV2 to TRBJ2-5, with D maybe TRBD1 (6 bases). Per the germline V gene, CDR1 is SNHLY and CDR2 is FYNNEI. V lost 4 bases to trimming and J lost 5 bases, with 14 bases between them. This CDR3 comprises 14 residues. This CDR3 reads CASSAGQISETQYF. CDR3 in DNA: TGTGCCAGCAGTGCCGGACAGATTAGCGAGACCCAGTACTTC. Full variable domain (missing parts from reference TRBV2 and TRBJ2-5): EPEVTQTPSHQVTQMGQEVILRCVPISNHLYFYWYRQILGQKVEFLVSFYNNEISEKSEIFDDQFSVERPDGSNFTLKIRSTKLEDSAMYFCASSAGQISETQYFGPGTRLLVL.

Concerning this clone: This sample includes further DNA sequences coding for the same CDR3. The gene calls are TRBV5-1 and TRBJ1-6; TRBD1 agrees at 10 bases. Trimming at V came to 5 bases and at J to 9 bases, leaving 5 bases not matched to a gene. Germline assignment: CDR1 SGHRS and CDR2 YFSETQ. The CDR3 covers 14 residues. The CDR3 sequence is CASSLTGGSSPLHF. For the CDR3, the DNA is TGCGCCAGCAGTTTGACAGGGGGCAGTTCACCCCTCCACTTT. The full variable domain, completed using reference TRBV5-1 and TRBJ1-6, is KAGVTQTPRYLIKTRGQQVTLSCSPISGHRSVSWYQQTPGQGLQFLFEYFSETQRNKGNFPGRFSGRQFSNSRSEMNVSTLELGDSALYLCASSLTGGSSPLHFGNGTRLTVT.